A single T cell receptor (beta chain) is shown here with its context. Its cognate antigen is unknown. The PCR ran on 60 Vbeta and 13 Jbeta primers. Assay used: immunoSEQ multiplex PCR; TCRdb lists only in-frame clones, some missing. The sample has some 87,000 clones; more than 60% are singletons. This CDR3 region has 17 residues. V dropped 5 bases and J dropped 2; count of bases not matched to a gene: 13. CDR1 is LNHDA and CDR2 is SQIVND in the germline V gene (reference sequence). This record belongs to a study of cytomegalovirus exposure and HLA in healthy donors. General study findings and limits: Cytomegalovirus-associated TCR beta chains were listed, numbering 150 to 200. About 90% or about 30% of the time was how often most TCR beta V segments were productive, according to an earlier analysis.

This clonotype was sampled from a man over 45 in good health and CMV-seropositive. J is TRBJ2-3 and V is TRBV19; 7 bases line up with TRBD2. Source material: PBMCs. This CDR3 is CASSSHLGRVLTDTQYF. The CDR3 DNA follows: TGTGCCAGTAGTTCTCACCTGGGGAGGGTCCTCACAGATACGCAGTATTTT.